This T cell receptor (beta chain) is from a study of T cells in Graves' hyperthyroidism and ophthalmopathy. Study outcomes and limitations: Progression to ophthalmopathy was predicted a median of approximately 6.4 months early.

Amplified TCR beta CDR3 regions derived from RNA transcripts. First-round RT-PCR of the TCR CDR3 relied on the HTBI primer set. MiXCR, run by TCRdb on the multiplex PCR reads, gives a single entry per CDR3 protein. The sample shows fewer than 900,000 distinct CDR3 sequences, 16% of them seen only once. The length of the CDR3 is 14 residues. CDR1 KGHSH and CDR2 LQKENI come from the germline V gene. V was pared by 3 bases and J by 5 bases, with 3 bases of the junction left unmatched. Patients were excluded for uncontrolled infection, other autoimmune disease, pregnancy or lactation. The diagnostic basis comprised clinical symptoms, serum thyroxine and TRAb, thyroid ultrasound and orbital computed tomography. In its sample, this clonotype was seen a few times. Its antigen is unknown.

The chain employs TRBV18 and TRBJ2-7; TRBD1 agrees at 11 bases. The sequenced sample consisted of blood. This receptor was taken from a man between 18 and 29 years old with Graves' hyperthyroidism. This CDR3 is CASSPRTGGNEQYF. DNA of the CDR3: TGTGCCAGCTCACCTAGGACAGGGGGCAACGAGCAGTACTTC.